The TCR beta chain described here comes from a study of cytomegalovirus exposure and HLA in healthy donors. Study-level background: Of the donors genotyped, several hundred in all, about 82% fell in the Caucasian-associated ancestry cluster.

Both 60 Vbeta primers and 13 Jbeta primers went into the PCR. Sequencing used immunoSEQ multiplex PCR; TCRdb keeps in-frame clones, though not all of them. The data hold about 190,000 clones, with 79% observed a single time. General observations from the study: CMV serostatus was the sole immune exposure data available.

CDR3 length: 17 amino acids. Germline V gene sequence: CDR1 LGHNT, CDR2 FRNRAP. Germline trimming cut 1 base from V and 0 bases from J; bases unmatched to any gene: 5. For this clone: The antigen is undetermined.

Sequences were obtained from PBMCs. J is TRBJ2-3 and V is TRBV12-5, with 9 bases that match TRBD2. This TCR was recovered from a woman under 30 in good health and CMV-seronegative. In DNA, the CDR3 is TGTGCTAGTGGTTTGGGAAGCGGGGGGTCTAGCACAGATACGCAGTATTTT. This translates into CASGLGSGGSSTDTQYF. Supplemented by reference TRBV12-5 and TRBJ2-3, the full variable domain reads DARVTQTPRHKVTEMGQEVTMRCQPILGHNTVFWYRQTMMQGLELLAYFRNRAPLDDSGMPKDRFSAEMPDATLATLKIQPSEPRDSAVYFCASGLGSGGSSTDTQYFGPGTRLTVL.